The 19 T cell receptor beta chains below all came from one sample that was sequenced in a study of shared clonotypes between healthy human individuals. Clones were sequenced by immunoSEQ multiplex PCR, and TCRdb holds only the in-frame ones, with some missing. The top ten hold 1.5% to 2% of the sample, which has hundreds of thousands of clones, about 78% seen once. Material: memory CD4+ T cells sorted from blood. Subset specified: CD45RA-negative fraction. The receptors here all came from a woman aged 25 to 39 in good health.

The rearrangement uses TRBV28 and TRBJ1-1; tentatively, D is TRBD1 (5 bases). This CDR3 spans 14 amino acids. The germline CDR1 and CDR2 sequences are MDHEN and SYDVKM. V lost 7 bases and J lost 6, with 18 bases in between. The CDR3 nucleotides read TGTGCCAGCACCTCGGGGGGGAAACACTCTGAAGCTTTCTTT. Encoded protein: CASTSGGKHSEAFF.

The chain couples TRBV2 to TRBJ2-5; D possibly uses TRBD1 or TRBD2 (6 bases each). The end of the DNA fits TRBJ2-7 better, so the J call may be wrong. The CDR3 is made up of 14 amino acids. Germline CDR1 is SNHLY and CDR2 is FYNNEI. The CDR3 sequence: CASSERTGRPEQYF. In DNA, the CDR3 is TGTGCCAGCAGTGAACGAACAGGGAGGCCCGAGCAGTACTTC.

The chain employs TRBV11-2 and TRBJ2-1; 9 bases line up with TRBD2. Germline V gene lookup returns CDR1 SGHAT and CDR2 FQNNGV. V was clipped by 4 bases and J by 10 bases; unmatched bases: 5. The CDR3 is 13 residues long. This chain's CDR3 is CASSSDLAGEQFF. DNA of the CDR3: TGTGCCAGCAGCTCCGACCTAGCGGGAGAGCAGTTCTTC.

The V and J genes are TRBV6-1 and TRBJ1-5, with unresolved D. This CDR3 comprises 13 residues. CDR1 and CDR2 (germline): MNHNS, SASEGT. V shed 7 bases and J shed 3 bases, with 10 bases lying between them. Here the CDR3 reads CASNRVVNQPQHF. CDR3 nucleotides: TGTGCCAGCAATCGGGTTGTCAATCAGCCCCAGCATTTT.

This clone turned up a few times. This chain links TRBV20-1 with TRBJ1-2, with D possibly TRBD1 on 5 matching bases. Trimming left V 3 bases short and J 7 bases short, with 9 bases between. The CDR3 contains 11 residues. CDR1 DFQATT and CDR2 SNEGSKA come from the germline V gene (reference sequence). The DNA for the CDR3 is TGCAGTGCTAGGACAGAGACTGGCTACACCTTC. Translating it yields CSARTETGYTF.

J is TRBJ2-3 and V is TRBV2; the match to TRBD2 covers 10 bases. Germline V gene data show CDR1 as SNHLY and CDR2 as FYNNEI. This CDR3 has 16 residues. Unmatched junction bases numbered 11, after V lost 6 bases and J lost 5 bases. The CDR3 region has the DNA TGTGCCAGCAGCTATAGCGGGAGGCTCGGCAGAGATACGCAGTATTTT. Translation gives CASSYSGRLGRDTQYF.

This chain uses TRBV5-4 with TRBJ1-2; the match to TRBD1 covers 8 bases. CDR1 and CDR2 from the germline V gene are SGHNT and YYREEE (reference sequence). The CDR3 sequence is 15 residues long. V shed 4 bases, J shed 4 bases, and the junction held 9 bases outside the gene matches. The CDR3 sequence: CASSLTVGQGYGYTF. The CDR3 coding sequence is TGTGCCAGCAGCCTCACGGTCGGACAGGGCTATGGCTACACCTTC.

The chain employs TRBV6-5 and TRBJ1-2; no clear D gene. The CDR3 covers 14 residues. V lost 0 bases to trimming and J lost 0 bases, with 5 bases between them. Germline V gene lookup returns CDR1 MNHEY and CDR2 SVGAGI. The CDR3 spells CASSYSGANYGYTF. CDR3 coding DNA: TGTGCCAGCAGTTACTCGGGAGCTAACTATGGCTACACCTTC.

This clone turned up a few times. This chain uses TRBV28 with TRBJ2-7; TRBD1 or TRBD2 may be the D gene (5 bases each). Germline lookup yields CDR1 MDHEN and CDR2 SYDVKM. CDR3 length: 14 residues. The ends were cut back, 5 bases at V and 1 base at J, with 12 bases in the middle. CDR3 nucleotides: TGTGCCAGCAGTGTAAGGGACGGATCCTACGAGCAGTACTTC. It specifies CASSVRDGSYEQYF.

J is TRBJ2-1 and V is TRBV5-4, with 13 bases matching TRBD2. CDR1 is SGHNT and CDR2 is YYREEE in the germline V gene (reference sequence). The ends lost 4 bases at V and 8 bases at J; junction bases unmatched: 6. The CDR3 spans 15 residues. CDR3 residues: CASSPKLAGGHEQFF. DNA for the CDR3: TGTGCCAGCAGCCCAAAACTAGCGGGAGGGCATGAGCAGTTCTTC. The full variable domain, its missing parts supplied by reference TRBV5-4 and TRBJ2-1, is ETGVTQSPTHLIKTRGQQVTLRCSSQSGHNTVSWYQQALGQGPQFIFQYYREEENGRGNFPPRFSGLQFPNYSSELNVNALELDDSALYLCASSPKLAGGHEQFFGPGTRLTVL.

The rearrangement joins TRBV5-1 to TRBJ2-7, with TRBD2 as a possible D gene (6 bases). V lost 4 bases and J 4 bases, leaving 21 bases between the germline ends. CDR3 length: 16 amino acids. Germline V gene lookup returns CDR1 SGHRS and CDR2 YFSETQ. The CDR3 sequence: CASSPFFGGADYEQYF. The CDR3 nucleotides are TGCGCCAGCAGCCCATTTTTTGGCGGGGCCGATTACGAGCAGTACTTC. Filled out from reference TRBV5-1 and TRBJ2-7, the complete variable domain reads KAGVTQTPRYLIKTRGQQVTLSCSPISGHRSVSWYQQTPGQGLQFLFEYFSETQRNKGNFPGRFSGRQFSNSRSEMNVSTLELGDSALYLCASSPFFGGADYEQYFGPGTRLTVT.

The rearrangement joins TRBV28 to TRBJ1-2, with 8 bases aligning to TRBD1. Germline CDR1 is MDHEN and CDR2 is SYDVKM. The CDR3 consists of 16 residues. The V and J ends lost 1 base and 4 bases, in that order; junction bases with no gene match: 8. In DNA, the CDR3 is TGTGCCAGCAGTTTATATGATGGGACAGGTTTCTATGGCTACACCTTC. It translates to CASSLYDGTGFYGYTF.

This clone was detected only a few times. The CDR3 loop is CASSVVESNEQFF. CDR3 nucleotides: TGTGCCAGCAGCGTAGTGGAATCCAATGAGCAGTTCTTC. The rearrangement uses TRBV9 and TRBJ2-1; no definite D call. Trimming left V 0 bases short and J 6 bases short, with 7 bases between. Germline CDR1 SGDLS, CDR2 YYNGEE. The length of the CDR3 is 13 residues. Together with reference TRBV9 and TRBJ2-1, the CDR3 gives the full variable domain: DSGVTQTPKHLITATGQRVTLRCSPRSGDLSVYWYQQSLDQGLQFLIQYYNGEERAKGNILERFSAQQFPDLHSELNLSSLELGDSALYFCASSVVESNEQFFGPGTRLTVL.

The gene calls are TRBV25-1 and TRBJ1-1, with 7 bases fitting TRBD1. This CDR3 comprises 15 residues. V lost 4 bases and J lost 5; bases outside the gene matches: 10. CDR1 is MGHDK, CDR2 SYGVNS, per germline. CDR3 amino acids: CASSVEGAMGTEAFF. The CDR3 bases are TGTGCCAGCAGTGTAGAGGGGGCTATGGGGACTGAAGCTTTCTTT.

V gene TRBV4-2 combines with J gene TRBJ2-1, with TRBD2 identical over 7 bases. Germline CDR1 reads LGHNA; CDR2 reads YNFKEQ. This CDR3 is 16 amino acids long. J was trimmed by 0 bases and V by 3 bases; bases with no gene match: 5. In nucleotides, the CDR3 is TGTGCCAGCAGCCAGGGGGGGGGTACCTCCTACAATGAGCAGTTCTTC. Translation: CASSQGGGTSYNEQFF.

This clone was detected once. J is TRBJ2-3 and V is TRBV28, with 13 bases that match TRBD2. The V gene's germline CDR1 is MDHEN and CDR2 SYDVKM. V lost 6 bases, J lost 3 bases, and 9 bases stayed unmatched. This CDR3 is built from 17 residues. The DNA of the CDR3 is TGTGCCAGCAGCCTGGGACTAGCGGGACGAGGGACAGATACGCAGTATTTT. Its translation: CASSLGLAGRGTDTQYF.

The chain links TRBV21-1 to TRBJ2-7; the table calls TRBD2, which could not be checked here. TRBV21-1 is a recognized pseudogene. The CDR3 runs 18 residues. CDR3: CASSKTGPIGRAVDEQYF. CDR3 coding DNA: TGTGCCAGCAGCAAGACAGGCCCTATCGGGAGGGCCGTCGACGAGCAGTACTTC.

The chain links TRBV5-8 to TRBJ2-7, with 7 bases lining up with TRBD1. V shed 0 bases, J shed 2 bases, and the junction held 5 bases outside the gene matches. The CDR3 sequence is 15 residues long. Germline CDR1 is SGHTS and CDR2 is YDEGEE. DNA for the CDR3: TGTGCCAGCAGCTTGGAACAGGGGTTTACCTACGAGCAGTACTTC. Amino acid sequence: CASSLEQGFTYEQYF.

This clone showed up just once. The chain uses TRBV2 and TRBJ2-6; 8 nucleotides align to TRBD2. CDR1 and CDR2 from the germline V gene are SNHLY and FYNNEI. The V segment lost 4 bases and the J segment 0 bases; nucleotides outside the gene matches: 2. The CDR3 runs to 16 residues. In DNA form, the CDR3 reads TGTGCCAGCAGTGGGAGCGGGGGCTCTGGGGCCAACGTCCTGACTTTC. It yields the protein CASSGSGGSGANVLTF.